This TCR beta chain was obtained from a study of T-cell reconstitution after alpha-beta-depleted transplantation in children. Study observations and caveats: As was reported, about two months after transplant, alpha-beta T cells came from several hundred expanded graft clones. T-cell counts and diversity were attributed mostly to newly produced T cells one year after transplant. Where some patients showed high TCRbeta diversity at day 60, it came from recipient T cells and thymic progenitors that had survived.

This clonotype was seen a few times. Its matching antigen is unknown. The CDR3 has 17 residues. V shed 2 bases and J shed 8 bases, with 19 bases lying between them. Germline CDR1 and CDR2: ENHRY and SYGVKD. Library preparation (for TCRbeta) was performed with unique molecular identifiers. TCRdb re-called the PCR reads through MiXCR, storing one row per CDR3 protein. Among about 300,000 distinct CDR3 sequences, around 7.1% were seen once, and the ten largest hold around 10%. The chain recombines TRBV10-3 with TRBJ1-6; D gene uncertain. This material consisted of peripheral blood, taken 360 days after TCRalphabeta/CD19-depleted stem cell transplant. The TCR originated in a female patient aged 2 to 10 who had a stem cell transplant for Fanconi anemia, so the T cells may come from the graft donor. CDR3 in amino acids: CAISEDVEISFDSPLHF. CDR3 DNA sequence: TGTGCCATCAGTGAGGACGTGGAGATCTCCTTTGATTCACCCCTCCACTTT.